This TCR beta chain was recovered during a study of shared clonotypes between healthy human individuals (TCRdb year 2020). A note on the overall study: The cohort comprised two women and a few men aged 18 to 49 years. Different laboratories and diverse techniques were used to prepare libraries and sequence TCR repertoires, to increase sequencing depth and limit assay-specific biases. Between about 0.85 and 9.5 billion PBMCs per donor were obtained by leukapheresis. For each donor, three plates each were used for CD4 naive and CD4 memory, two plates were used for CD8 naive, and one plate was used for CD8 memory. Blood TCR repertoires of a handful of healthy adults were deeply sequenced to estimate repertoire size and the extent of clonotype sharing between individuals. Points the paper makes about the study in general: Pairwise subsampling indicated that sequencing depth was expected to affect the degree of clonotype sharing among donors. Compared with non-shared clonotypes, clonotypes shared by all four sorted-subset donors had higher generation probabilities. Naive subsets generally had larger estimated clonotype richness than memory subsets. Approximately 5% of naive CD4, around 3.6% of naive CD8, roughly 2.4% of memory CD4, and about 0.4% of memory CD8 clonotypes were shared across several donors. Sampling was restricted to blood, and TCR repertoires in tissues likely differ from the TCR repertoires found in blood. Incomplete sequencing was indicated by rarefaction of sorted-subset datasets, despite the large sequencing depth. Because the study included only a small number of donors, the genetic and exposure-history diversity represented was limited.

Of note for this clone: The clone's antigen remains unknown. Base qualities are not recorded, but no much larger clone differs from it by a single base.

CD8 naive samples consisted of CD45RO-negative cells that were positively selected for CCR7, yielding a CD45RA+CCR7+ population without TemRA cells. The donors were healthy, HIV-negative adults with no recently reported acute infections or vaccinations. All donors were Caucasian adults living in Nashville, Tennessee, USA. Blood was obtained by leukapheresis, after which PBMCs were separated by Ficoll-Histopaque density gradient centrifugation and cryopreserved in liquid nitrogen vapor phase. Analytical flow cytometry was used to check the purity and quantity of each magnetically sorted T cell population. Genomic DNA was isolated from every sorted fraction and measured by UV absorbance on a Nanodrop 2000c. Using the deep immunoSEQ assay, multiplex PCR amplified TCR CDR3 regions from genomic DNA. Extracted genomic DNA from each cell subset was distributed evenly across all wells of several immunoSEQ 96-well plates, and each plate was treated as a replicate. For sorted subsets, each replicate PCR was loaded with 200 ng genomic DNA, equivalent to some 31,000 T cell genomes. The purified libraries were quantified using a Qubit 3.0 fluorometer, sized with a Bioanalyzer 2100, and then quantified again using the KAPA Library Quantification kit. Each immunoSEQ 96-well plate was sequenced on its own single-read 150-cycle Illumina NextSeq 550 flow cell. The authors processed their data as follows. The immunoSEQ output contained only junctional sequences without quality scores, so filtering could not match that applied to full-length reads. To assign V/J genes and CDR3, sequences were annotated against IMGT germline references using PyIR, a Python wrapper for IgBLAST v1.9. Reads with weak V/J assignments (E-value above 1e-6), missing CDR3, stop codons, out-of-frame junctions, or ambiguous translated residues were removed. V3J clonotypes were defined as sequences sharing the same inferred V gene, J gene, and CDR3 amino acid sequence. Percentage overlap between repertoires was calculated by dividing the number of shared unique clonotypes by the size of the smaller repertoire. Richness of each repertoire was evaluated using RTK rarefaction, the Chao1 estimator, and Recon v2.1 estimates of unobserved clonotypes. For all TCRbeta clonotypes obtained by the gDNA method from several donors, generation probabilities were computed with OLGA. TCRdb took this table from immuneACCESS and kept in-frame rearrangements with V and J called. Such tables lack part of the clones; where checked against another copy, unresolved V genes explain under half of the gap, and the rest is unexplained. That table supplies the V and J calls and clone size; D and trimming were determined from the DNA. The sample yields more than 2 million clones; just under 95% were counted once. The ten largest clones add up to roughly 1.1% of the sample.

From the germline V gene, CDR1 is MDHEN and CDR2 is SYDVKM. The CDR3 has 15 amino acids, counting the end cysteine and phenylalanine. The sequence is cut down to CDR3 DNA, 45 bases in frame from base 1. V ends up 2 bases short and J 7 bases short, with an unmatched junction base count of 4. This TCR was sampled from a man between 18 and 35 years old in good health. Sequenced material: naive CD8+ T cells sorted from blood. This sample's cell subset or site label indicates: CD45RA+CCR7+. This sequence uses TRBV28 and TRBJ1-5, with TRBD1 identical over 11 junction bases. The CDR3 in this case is CASSLRDRGEQPQHF. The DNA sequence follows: TGTGCCAGCAGTTTACGGGACAGGGGGGAACAGCCCCAGCATTTT. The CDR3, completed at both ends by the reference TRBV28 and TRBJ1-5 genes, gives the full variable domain DVKVTQSSRYLVKRTGEKVFLECVQDMDHENMFWYRQDPGLGLRLIYFSYDVKMKEKGDIPEGYSVSREKKERFSLILESASTNQTSMYLCASSLRDRGEQPQHFGDGTRLSIL.